The 27 T cell receptor beta chains in this list originate from one sample, sequenced in a study of regulatory T cells in long-lasting Graves disease. Construction of TCR beta libraries relied on iRepertoire HTBI primers and on Arm-PCR targeting CDR3 regions. TCRdb re-analysed the multiplex PCR reads in MiXCR, keeping a single row per CDR3 protein. This sample yields roughly 400,000 distinct CDR3 sequences, of which under 25% are seen a single time; about a fifth belongs to the top ten. As for time point: persistent/refractory GD, antithyroid drugs over 5 years with positive TRAb. The TCR library was made from RNA that had been extracted from PBMCs in TRIzol. Sequencing used peripheral blood mononuclear cells (PBMCs), obtained when the disease was refractory, from a patient treated with antithyroid drugs. All receptors derive from a female donor with Graves disease.

The chain recombines TRBV7-2 with TRBJ2-2; D may correspond to TRBD1 or TRBD2 (6 bases each). The ends were cut back, 3 bases at V and 5 bases at J, with 13 bases in the middle. From germline, CDR1 is SGHTA and CDR2 FQGNSA. CDR3 length: 15 residues. The DNA of the CDR3 is TGTGCCAGCAGCTTGGGGGGCCGGAGGACCGGGGAGCTGTTTTTT. It translates to CASSLGGRRTGELFF.

This clonotype was counted ten times or more. V is TRBV5-8 and J is TRBJ1-1, with no clear D. This CDR3 spans 12 amino acids. V lost 1 base, J lost 5 bases, and 6 bases lay in between. Per germline, CDR1 SGHTS and CDR2 YDEGEE. The CDR3 here is CASSLWKTEAFF. The CDR3 DNA sequence: TGTGCCAGCAGCTTGTGGAAAACTGAAGCTTTCTTT.

The V gene is TRBV15, the J gene TRBJ2-5; unclear D gene. Germline CDR1 LNHNV, CDR2 YYDKDF (reference sequence). The CDR3 length is 13 residues. The V gene lost 0 bases and the J gene lost 4 bases, with 6 bases spanning the gap. The CDR3 DNA is TGTGCCACCAGCAGAGATGTTGGAGAGACCCAGTACTTC. As protein: CATSRDVGETQYF.

This clonotype was counted many times. The chain links TRBV10-3 to TRBJ1-2, with no clear D. The CDR3 spans 16 residues. Germline V gene lookup returns CDR1 ENHRY and CDR2 SYGVKD. V shed 2 bases and J shed 0 bases, with 13 bases lying between them. The CDR3 region has the DNA TGTGCCATCAGTGAGGGATCCCGGTCAGCTAACTATGGCTACACCTTC. As protein: CAISEGSRSANYGYTF.

This clonotype was observed a few times. The gene calls are TRBV14 and TRBJ2-2; 8 positions agree with TRBD2. Per the germline V gene, CDR1 is SGHDN and CDR2 is FVKESK. CDR3 length: 15 amino acids. V shed 4 bases, J shed 4 bases, and the junction held 5 bases outside the gene matches. The CDR3 region has the DNA TGTGCCAGCAGCCTCGGGAGGGGTGTCACCGGGGAGCTGTTTTTT. It is translated as CASSLGRGVTGELFF.

Ten or more counts support this clonotype. The V and J genes are TRBV12-3 or TRBV12-4 and TRBJ2-2; D unresolved. V shed 10 bases and J shed 4 bases, with 10 bases lying between them. This CDR3 comprises 12 residues. DNA of the CDR3: TGTGCCACCCCATCCTTCACCGGGGAGCTGTTTTTT. This encodes CATPSFTGELFF.

This clonotype showed up just once. A much larger clone differs by one base, so this may be a read error. The CDR3 loop reads CASSLMLGASSPPHF. CDR3 nucleotides: TGTGCCAGCAGTTTAATGCTGGGGGCGTCTTCACCCCCCCACTTT. The chain combines TRBV27 with TRBJ1-6, with D possibly matching TRBD1 (6 bases). Germline V CDR1 and CDR2: MNHEY, SMNVEV (reference sequence). The CDR3 totals 15 residues.

This clonotype was observed at least ten times. The chain recombines TRBV27 with TRBJ2-7; 9 bases line up with TRBD1. The V and J ends lost 0 bases and 2 bases, in that order; junction bases with no gene match: 5. Germline V gene sequence: CDR1 MNHEY, CDR2 SMNVEV (reference sequence). CDR3 length: 16 amino acids. The CDR3 region has the DNA TGTGCCAGCAGTTTATCGGGGACAGGGTTCACCTACGAGCAGTACTTC. Its protein product is CASSLSGTGFTYEQYF.

This chain links TRBV29-1 with TRBJ1-2; tentatively, D is TRBD1 (6 bases). The germline gives CDR1 SQVTM, CDR2 ANQGSEA. Trimming took 4 bases from V and 0 from J, leaving 12 bases between them. This CDR3 contains 14 residues. CDR3 sequence: CSVVDRTPNYGYTF. DNA for the CDR3: TGCAGCGTTGTGGACAGAACACCTAACTATGGCTACACCTTC. Filled out from reference TRBV29-1 and TRBJ1-2, the complete variable domain reads SAVISQKPSRDICQRGTSLTIQCQVDSQVTMMFWYRQQPGQSLTLIATANQGSEATYESGFVIDKFPISRPNLTFSTLTVSNMSPEDSSIYLCSVVDRTPNYGYTFGSGTRLTVV.

This clonotype was counted between two and nine times. The chain couples TRBV20-1 to TRBJ1-5, with 11 nucleotides matching TRBD1. The CDR3 length is 16 residues. Trimming at V came to 3 bases and at J to 7 bases, leaving 11 bases not matched to a gene. Germline CDR1 reads DFQATT; CDR2 reads SNEGSKA (reference sequence). The CDR3 coding sequence is TGCAGTGCTAGGGTCGGGACAGGGGGATTCGGACAGCCCCAGCATTTT. Translation gives CSARVGTGGFGQPQHF.

In its sample, this clonotype was seen a few times. Here the CDR3 reads CAWSMGGPGGYTF. CDR3 DNA sequence: TGTGCCTGGAGTATGGGGGGCCCGGGTGGCTACACCTTC. J is TRBJ1-2 and V is TRBV30; possible D gene TRBD1, 6 bases. V lost 2 bases, J lost 7 bases, and 14 bases lay in between. The CDR3 loop spans 13 amino acids. From germline, CDR1 is GTSNPN and CDR2 SVGIG (reference sequence).

This clonotype has a handful of counts. This chain uses TRBV20-1 with TRBJ1-5; TRBD1 agrees at 10 bases. This CDR3 has 16 amino acids. CDR1 is DFQATT, CDR2 SNEGSKA, per germline (reference sequence). With 2 bases clipped from V and 3 bases from J, the junction kept 7 bases outside the gene matches. This chain's CDR3 is CSARIPGQGSNQPQHF. The CDR3, as DNA: TGCAGTGCTAGAATCCCGGGACAGGGGTCCAATCAGCCCCAGCATTTT.

The CDR3 bases are TGCGCCAGCAGCTTGTCTGGACAGGTTGGCGAGCAGTACTTC. As protein: CASSLSGQVGEQYF. This chain links TRBV5-1 with TRBJ2-7; TRBD1 agrees at 7 bases. Germline V gene lookup returns CDR1 SGHRS and CDR2 YFSETQ. The CDR3 has 14 amino acids. V lost 1 base to trimming and J lost 6 bases; unmatched junction nucleotides: 7. The full variable domain, its missing parts supplied by reference TRBV5-1 and TRBJ2-7, is KAGVTQTPRYLIKTRGQQVTLSCSPISGHRSVSWYQQTPGQGLQFLFEYFSETQRNKGNFPGRFSGRQFSNSRSEMNVSTLELGDSALYLCASSLSGQVGEQYFGPGTRLTVT.

The chain has TRBV5-6 and TRBJ2-5; D tentatively reads TRBD1 or TRBD2 (5 bases each). CDR1 is SGHDT, CDR2 YYEEEE, per germline. This CDR3 region has 14 residues. The V and J ends lost 3 bases and 1 base respectively, with 10 bases between them. The CDR3 sequence is CASSSGPTQETQYF. The CDR3 DNA reads TGTGCCAGCAGCTCGGGACCGACCCAAGAGACCCAGTACTTC.

This clonotype was detected many times. This chain connects TRBV12-3 or TRBV12-4 to TRBJ2-7; D is unclear. V dropped 5 bases and J dropped 0 bases, with 14 bases sitting between them. This CDR3 has 15 amino acids. The CDR3 region has the DNA TGTGCCAGCAGTCACGGGTTACTTCTCTCCTACGAGCAGTACTTC. Translated: CASSHGLLLSYEQYF.

This clonotype was seen more than once but under ten times. V is TRBV29-1 and J is TRBJ1-5; 7 bases align to TRBD1. Per the germline V gene, CDR1 is SQVTM and CDR2 is ANQGSEA. This CDR3 contains 12 residues. V lost 7 bases to trimming and J lost 11 bases; unmatched junction nucleotides: 11. The chain's CDR3 is CSARTGLGAQHF. The CDR3 coding sequence is TGCAGCGCTAGGACAGGCCTCGGGGCCCAGCATTTT.

This clonotype was seen ten or more times. This rearrangement joins TRBV29-1 to TRBJ2-5, with D perhaps TRBD1 (6 bases). With 5 bases removed from V and 5 bases from J, the gap between germline ends came to 24 bases. Germline lookup yields CDR1 SQVTM and CDR2 ANQGSEA. The CDR3 has 16 amino acids. CDR3 in amino acids: CSVRADTFRGEETQYF. CDR3 DNA sequence: TGCAGCGTTAGGGCCGACACCTTCAGGGGAGAGGAGACCCAGTACTTC. Using reference TRBV29-1 and TRBJ2-5 for the parts outside the CDR3, the full variable domain is SAVISQKPSRDICQRGTSLTIQCQVDSQVTMMFWYRQQPGQSLTLIATANQGSEATYESGFVIDKFPISRPNLTFSTLTVSNMSPEDSSIYLCSVRADTFRGEETQYFGPGTRLLVL.

This sequence joins TRBV6-2 or TRBV6-3 and TRBJ2-1, with 10 nucleotides matching TRBD2. V lost 0 bases, J lost 4 bases, and 6 bases stayed unmatched. This CDR3 contains 17 residues. Germline V gene data show CDR1 as MNHEY and CDR2 as SVGEGT. The CDR3 is CASSYSDTSGIYNEQFF. Here the CDR3 DNA reads TGTGCCAGCAGTTACTCCGATACTAGCGGGATTTACAATGAGCAGTTCTTC.

In its sample, this clonotype was seen a few times. Here the CDR3 reads CASSPMGGLAGIKNIQYF. The CDR3 nucleotides read TGTGCCAGCAGCCCAATGGGTGGACTAGCGGGCATAAAAAACATTCAGTACTTC. V and J are TRBV7-6 and TRBJ2-4, with 11 bases aligning to TRBD2. Germline CDR1 reads SGHVS; CDR2 reads FNYEAQ. V was pared by 5 bases and J by 4 bases, with 13 bases of the junction left unmatched. This CDR3 region has 18 residues.

This clonotype showed up just a few times. V is TRBV28 and J is TRBJ2-7; a weak D match, TRBD2 (5 bases). The CDR3 consists of 14 residues. CDR1 is MDHEN and CDR2 is SYDVKM in the germline V gene. Trimming removed 6 bases from V and 3 bases from J, with 15 bases in between. This CDR3 is CASSRTGSVYEQYF. CDR3 sequence (DNA): TGTGCCAGCAGCCGGACTGGGTCAGTCTACGAGCAGTACTTC.

The chain links TRBV5-1 to TRBJ2-1, with D tentatively TRBD1 (6 bases). V dropped 4 bases and J dropped 4 bases, with 15 bases sitting between them. CDR1 and CDR2 (germline): SGHRS, YFSETQ. The CDR3 is 15 amino acids. The DNA for the CDR3 is TGCGCCAGCAGCGTGGGGCAGGGGAAATACAATGAGCAGTTCTTC. Protein product: CASSVGQGKYNEQFF.

Comment on this clonotype: One end of the junction is discordant with germline, which a read error may explain. The rearrangement uses TRBV7-8 and TRBJ1-3; D remains unclear. Germline-derived CDR1 and CDR2 are SGHVS and FQNEAQ. The CDR3 consists of 15 residues. The CDR3 loop reads CASSLAGSGENTIYF. CDR3 DNA: TGTGCCAGCAGCCTAGCGGGGTCGGGCGAAAACACCATATATTTT.

The chain uses TRBV27 and TRBJ2-2; 8 bases map to TRBD2. V shed 5 bases and J 4 bases; nucleotides not matched to a gene: 12. The CDR3 is 17 amino acids. Looked up from germline, CDR1 is MNHEY and CDR2 is SMNVEV (reference sequence). Here the CDR3 reads CASSPAGVAGSTGELFF. The CDR3 nucleotides are TGTGCCAGCAGTCCAGCCGGGGTAGCGGGGAGCACCGGGGAGCTGTTTTTT.

The chain combines TRBV3-1 with TRBJ1-2; possible D gene TRBD1, 5 bases. There are 14 residues in the CDR3. V was shortened by 4 bases and J by 4 bases, with 13 bases between the two germline ends. Germline V lookup: CDR1 LGHDT, CDR2 YNNKEL (reference sequence). The CDR3 spells CASSRTGTGYGYTF. The CDR3 region has the DNA TGTGCCAGCAGCCGAACAGGAACTGGCTATGGCTACACCTTC.

This clonotype was found many times. The CDR3 is CASSSLIQKGTGGSWGNQPQHF. For the CDR3, the DNA is TGTGCCAGCAGTTCTCTCATCCAGAAGGGGACAGGGGGCTCCTGGGGCAATCAGCCCCAGCATTTT. V and J are TRBV28 and TRBJ1-5; 12 bases map to TRBD1. With 4 bases clipped from V and 2 bases from J, the junction kept 21 bases outside the gene matches. From germline, CDR1 is MDHEN and CDR2 SYDVKM. There are 22 residues in the CDR3.

The gene calls are TRBV27 and TRBJ2-7, with D possibly matching TRBD1 (5 bases). The germline V and J ends were trimmed by 2 bases and 3 bases, with 14 bases remaining between them. Germline CDR1 MNHEY, CDR2 SMNVEV (reference sequence). The CDR3 is made up of 15 amino acids. The CDR3: CASSLGAGPYYEQYF. Written as DNA, the CDR3 is TGTGCCAGCAGTTTAGGCGCAGGGCCATACTACGAGCAGTACTTC.

The table lists this clonotype with a few counts. This rearrangement joins TRBV12-3 or TRBV12-4 to TRBJ2-5; D not certain. The V end was cut by 6 bases, the J end by 5 bases, with 7 bases between. The CDR3 consists of 11 residues. This CDR3 reads CASRQFETQYF. The CDR3 region has the DNA TGTGCCAGCAGGCAGTTCGAGACCCAGTACTTC.